A single sample is the source of the 6 T cell receptor beta chains below, sequenced in a study of CXCR3-negative and CXCR3-positive naive CD8 T cells. TRB cDNA was prepared as libraries by UMI-labeled 5' RACE. TCRdb reprocessed the 5' RACE reads, keeping one entry per CDR3 protein, no DNA. This table holds roughly 6,000 distinct CDR3 sequences. The sequenced sample consisted of naive CXCR3- CD8+ T cells from blood. Described subset: CD45RO-CCR7+CD27+CD95- naive CD8+ T cells lacking CXCR3 (TNR3-). These receptors were collected from a human donor in good health. Some clones in this sample may be carry-over from other donors' samples.

This chain links TRBV5-1 with TRBJ2-4. There are 11 residues in the CDR3. CDR1 is SGHRS and CDR2 is YFSETQ in the germline V gene. The CDR3: CASSLGAELNF.

V usage is TRBV29-1 and J usage is TRBJ2-1; TCRdb gives TRBD1 as the D gene, but with no DNA this cannot be confirmed. This CDR3 is 14 amino acids long. Germline CDR1 reads SQVTM; CDR2 reads ANQGSEA. The CDR3 loop is CSGADTFTYNEQFF.

The genes are TRBV29-1 and TRBJ1-2; the D call of TRBD1 rests on TCRdb alone, since no DNA is present to check it. CDR1 is SQVTM, CDR2 ANQGSEA, per germline. The CDR3 length is 13 residues. Here the CDR3 reads CSVNRETNYGYTF.

Judged by frequency, this clonotype is medium-sized. CDR3 residues: CASSPPINNEAFF. V gene TRBV13 combines with J gene TRBJ1-1; the D call from TCRdb, TRBD1, cannot be confirmed without DNA. The CDR3 runs 13 residues. CDR1 and CDR2 (germline): PRHDT, FYEKMQ (reference sequence).

The chain links TRBV9 to TRBJ2-7; without DNA, the TCRdb call of TRBD1 cannot be checked. The CDR3 spans 14 residues. Germline lookup yields CDR1 SGDLS and CDR2 YYNGEE. CDR3 sequence reads: CASSYGTGPYEQYF.

This clonotype counts as medium-sized by frequency. The chain is built from TRBV7-2 and TRBJ1-1. This CDR3 spans 14 amino acids. Germline CDR1 is SGHTA and CDR2 is FQGNSA. CDR3 amino acids: CASSQNRAPTEAFF.